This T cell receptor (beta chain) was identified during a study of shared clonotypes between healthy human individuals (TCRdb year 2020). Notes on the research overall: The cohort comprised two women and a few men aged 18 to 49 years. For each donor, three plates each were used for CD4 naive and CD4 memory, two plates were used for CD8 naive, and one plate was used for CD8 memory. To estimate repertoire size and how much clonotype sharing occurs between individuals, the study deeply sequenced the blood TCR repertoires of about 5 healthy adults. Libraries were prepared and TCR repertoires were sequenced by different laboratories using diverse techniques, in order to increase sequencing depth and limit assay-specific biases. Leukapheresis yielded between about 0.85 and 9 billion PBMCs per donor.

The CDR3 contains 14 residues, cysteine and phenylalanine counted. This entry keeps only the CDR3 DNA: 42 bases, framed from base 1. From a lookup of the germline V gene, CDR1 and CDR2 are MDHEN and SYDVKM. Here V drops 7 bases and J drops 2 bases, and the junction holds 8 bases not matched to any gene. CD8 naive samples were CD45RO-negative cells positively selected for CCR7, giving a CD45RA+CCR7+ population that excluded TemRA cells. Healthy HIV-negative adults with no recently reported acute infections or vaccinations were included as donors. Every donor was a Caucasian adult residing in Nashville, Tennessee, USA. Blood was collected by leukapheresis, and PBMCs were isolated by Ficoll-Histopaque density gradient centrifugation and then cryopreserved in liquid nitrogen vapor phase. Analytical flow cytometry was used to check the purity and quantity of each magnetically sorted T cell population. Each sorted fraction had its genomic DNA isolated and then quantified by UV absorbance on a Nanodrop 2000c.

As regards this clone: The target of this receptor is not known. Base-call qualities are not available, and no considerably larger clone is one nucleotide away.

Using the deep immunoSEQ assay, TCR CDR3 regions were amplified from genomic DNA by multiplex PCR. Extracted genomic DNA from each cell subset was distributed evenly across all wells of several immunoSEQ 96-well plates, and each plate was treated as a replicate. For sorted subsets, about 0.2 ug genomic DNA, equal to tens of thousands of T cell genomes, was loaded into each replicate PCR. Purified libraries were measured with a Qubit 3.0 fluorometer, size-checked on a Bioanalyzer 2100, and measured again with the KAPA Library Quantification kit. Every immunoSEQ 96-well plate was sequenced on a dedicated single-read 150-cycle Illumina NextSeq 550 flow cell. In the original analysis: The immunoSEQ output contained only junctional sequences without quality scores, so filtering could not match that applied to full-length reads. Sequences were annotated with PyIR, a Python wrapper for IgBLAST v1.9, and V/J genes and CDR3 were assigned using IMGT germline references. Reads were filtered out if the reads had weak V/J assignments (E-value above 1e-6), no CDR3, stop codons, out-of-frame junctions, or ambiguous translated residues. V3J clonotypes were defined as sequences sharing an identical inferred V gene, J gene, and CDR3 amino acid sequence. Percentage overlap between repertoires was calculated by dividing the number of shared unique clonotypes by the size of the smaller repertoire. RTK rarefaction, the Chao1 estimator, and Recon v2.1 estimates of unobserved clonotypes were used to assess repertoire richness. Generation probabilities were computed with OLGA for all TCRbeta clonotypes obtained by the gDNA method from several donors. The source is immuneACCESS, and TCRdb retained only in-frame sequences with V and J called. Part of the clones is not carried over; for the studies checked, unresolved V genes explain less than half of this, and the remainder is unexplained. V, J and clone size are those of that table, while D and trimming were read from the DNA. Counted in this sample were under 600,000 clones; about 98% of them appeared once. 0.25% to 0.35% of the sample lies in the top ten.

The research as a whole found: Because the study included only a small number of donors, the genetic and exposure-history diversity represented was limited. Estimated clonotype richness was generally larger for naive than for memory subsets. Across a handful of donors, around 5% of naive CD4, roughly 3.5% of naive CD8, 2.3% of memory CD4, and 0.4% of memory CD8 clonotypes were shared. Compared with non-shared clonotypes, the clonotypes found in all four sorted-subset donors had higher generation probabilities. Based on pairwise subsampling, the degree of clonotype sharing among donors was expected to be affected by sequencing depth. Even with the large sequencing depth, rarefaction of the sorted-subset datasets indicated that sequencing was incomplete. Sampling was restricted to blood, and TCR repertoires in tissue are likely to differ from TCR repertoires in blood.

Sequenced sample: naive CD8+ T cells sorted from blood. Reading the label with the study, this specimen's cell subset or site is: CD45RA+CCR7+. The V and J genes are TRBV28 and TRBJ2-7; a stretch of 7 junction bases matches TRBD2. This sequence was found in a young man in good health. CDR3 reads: CASKKAGNTYEQYF. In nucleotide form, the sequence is TGTGCCAGCAAAAAAGCGGGAAACACCTACGAGCAGTACTTC.